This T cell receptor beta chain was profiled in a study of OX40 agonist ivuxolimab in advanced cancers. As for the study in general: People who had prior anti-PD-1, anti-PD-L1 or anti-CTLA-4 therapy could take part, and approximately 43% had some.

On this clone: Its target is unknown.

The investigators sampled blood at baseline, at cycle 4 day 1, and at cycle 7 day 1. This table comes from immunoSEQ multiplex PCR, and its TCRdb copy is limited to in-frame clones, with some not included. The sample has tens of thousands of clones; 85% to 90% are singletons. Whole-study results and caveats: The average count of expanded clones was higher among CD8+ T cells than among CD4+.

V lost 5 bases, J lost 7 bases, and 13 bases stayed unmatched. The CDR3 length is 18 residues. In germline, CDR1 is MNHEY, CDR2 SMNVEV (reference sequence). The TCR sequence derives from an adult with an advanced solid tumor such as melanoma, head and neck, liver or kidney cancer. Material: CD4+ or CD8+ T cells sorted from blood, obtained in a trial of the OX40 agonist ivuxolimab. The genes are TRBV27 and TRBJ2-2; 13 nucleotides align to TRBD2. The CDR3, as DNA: TGTGCCAGCAGTCCCTCGGGACTAGCGGGATCGTTTGTCGGGGAGCTGTTTTTT. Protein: CASSPSGLAGSFVGELFF.